The 10 T cell receptor beta chains in this list originate from one sample, sequenced in a study of CXCR3-negative and CXCR3-positive naive CD8 T cells. General observations from the study: CXCR3-negative naive cells had less hydrophobic TRB CDR3s than did CXCR3-positive naive cells.

The TRB libraries of cDNA were built by UMI-labeled 5' RACE. TCRdb reanalyzed the 5' RACE reads and collapses them to one entry per CDR3 protein, without DNA. This specimen shows tens of thousands of distinct CDR3 sequences; the ten leading clones hold about 0.57%. These TCRs are of unknown antigen specificity. Specimen: naive CXCR3+ CD8+ T cells from blood. Subset: CD45RO-CCR7+CD27+CD95- naive CD8+ T cells expressing CXCR3 (TNR3+). The receptor source for this set is a human donor in good health. Some clones in this sample may be carry-over from other donors' samples.

This chain connects TRBV20-1 to TRBJ2-5; TCRdb gives TRBD2 as the D gene, but with no DNA this cannot be confirmed. Germline values: CDR1 DFQATT, CDR2 SNEGSKA (reference sequence). The CDR3 covers 14 residues. The CDR3 is CSARSGGAAETQYF.

V is TRBV4-3 and J is TRBJ2-1; the TCRdb call, TRBD2, lacks DNA for checking. The CDR3 is 16 amino acids. Germline CDR1 LGHNA, CDR2 YSLEER. The CDR3 sequence is CASSPSGGGSYNEQFF.

The chain employs TRBV11-3 and TRBJ2-1; TCRdb proposes TRBD2, but this gene call is untestable without DNA. This CDR3 contains 15 residues. Germline CDR1 and CDR2: SGHNT and YENEEA. CDR3 sequence reads: CASSLPGDSGNEQFF. Filled out from reference TRBV11-3 and TRBJ2-1, the complete variable domain reads EAGVVQSPRYKIIEKKQPVAFWCNPISGHNTLYWYLQNLGQGPELLIRYENEEAVDDSQLPKDRFSAERLKGVDSTLKIQPAELGDSAVYLCASSLPGDSGNEQFFGPGTRLTVL.

The chain links TRBV6-1 to TRBJ2-7. The CDR3 loop spans 14 amino acids. CDR1 and CDR2 (germline): MNHNS, SASEGT. The CDR3 region is CASRAVGSSYEQYF.

The chain carries TRBV5-1 and TRBJ2-2; TCRdb selects TRBD2, and the lack of DNA leaves this call unchecked. Germline CDR1 SGHRS, CDR2 YFSETQ. CDR3 length equals 14 residues. CDR3 amino acids: CASSEDPNTGELFF.

The rearrangement joins TRBV25-1 to TRBJ2-1; TCRdb's D call, TRBD1, is unchecked because there is no DNA. The length of the CDR3 is 16 residues. Per germline, CDR1 MGHDK and CDR2 SYGVNS. CDR3 region: CASSDPGVLYGNEQFF.

J is TRBJ2-1 and V is TRBV29-1; TCRdb gives TRBD1 as the D gene, but with no DNA this cannot be confirmed. Germline V gives CDR1 SQVTM, CDR2 ANQGSEA. The CDR3 is made up of 13 amino acids. The CDR3 loop is CSVLGGSYNEQFF.

J is TRBJ2-7 and V is TRBV6-5; lacking DNA, the TRBD1 call made by TCRdb goes unchecked. This CDR3 is 17 amino acids long. Germline V CDR1 and CDR2: MNHEY, SVGAGI. CDR3 region: CASSYSGPQGAVDEQYF.

The CDR3 spells CASSQGAGGGYEQYF. V and J are TRBV4-2 and TRBJ2-7; TCRdb's D call, TRBD2, is unchecked because there is no DNA. From germline, CDR1 is LGHNA and CDR2 YNFKEQ. The CDR3 is 15 amino acids.

V usage is TRBV10-3 and J usage is TRBJ1-1; TCRdb indicates TRBD1, and absent DNA this call remains unverified. Germline loops: CDR1 ENHRY, CDR2 SYGVKD. CDR3 size: 18 residues. Here the CDR3 reads CAIIHPPGLGTVNTEAFF.